The 9 T cell receptor beta chains presented below share a single source sample, sequenced in a study of identical twins. MiXCR, run by TCRdb on the 5' RACE reads, gives a single entry per CDR3 protein. Here the sample spans 540,000 or so distinct CDR3 sequences, about a fifth being singletons. This same sample was also taken into another study, of yellow fever vaccine responses in identical twins.

The sample taken for sequencing was CD4+ T cells sorted from blood. All receptors come from a woman aged 18-29 years in good health.

The chain employs TRBV9 and TRBJ2-7; weak D call: TRBD1 (6 bases). The CDR3 is 15 amino acids. Germline V gene sequence: CDR1 SGDLS, CDR2 YYNGEE. V was trimmed by 0 bases and J by 2 bases, leaving 12 bases between them. CDR3 sequence reads: CASSVAAGEPYEQYF. CDR3 nucleotide sequence: TGTGCCAGCAGCGTAGCGGCAGGGGAACCCTACGAGCAGTACTTC.

This clonotype was seen a handful of times. In DNA, the CDR3 is TGTGCCAGCACCGTGACTAGCGGGGGGTACAATGAGCAGTTCTTC. This encodes CASTVTSGGYNEQFF. The rearrangement links TRBV2 to TRBJ2-1, with 13 bases lining up with TRBD2. With V trimmed by 7 bases and J by 4 bases, 4 bases remained unmatched. The CDR3 covers 15 residues. Germline CDR1 reads SNHLY; CDR2 reads FYNNEI.

This clonotype has only a few counts. The rearrangement uses TRBV15 and TRBJ2-1; D ambiguous. Trimming took 3 bases from V and 4 from J, leaving 4 bases between them. From germline, CDR1 is LNHNV and CDR2 YYDKDF (reference sequence). The CDR3 is 12 amino acids. Here the CDR3 DNA reads TGTGCCACCAGCAGTCGATACAATGAGCAGTTCTTC. Translation gives CATSSRYNEQFF.

The V and J genes are TRBV20-1 and TRBJ2-3; perhaps TRBD1 as D (8 bases). Germline V gives CDR1 DFQATT, CDR2 SNEGSKA (reference sequence). The CDR3 contains 18 residues. V was cut by 3 bases and J by 2 bases, with 24 bases left in between. CDR3 in DNA: TGCAGTGCTAGTAGTCGGGGGGACAGGCTTCTAGTCACAGATACGCAGTATTTT. This gives the protein CSASSRGDRLLVTDTQYF.

The chain joins TRBV9 to TRBJ2-2; 7 bases are shared with TRBD1. Germline V gene data show CDR1 as SGDLS and CDR2 as YYNGEE. Trimming took 3 bases from V and 4 from J; bases not matched to a gene: 9. The CDR3 runs to 16 residues. CDR3 protein: CASSGNKGATTGELFF. The CDR3 nucleotides are TGTGCCAGCAGCGGAAATAAGGGGGCGACCACCGGGGAGCTGTTTTTT.

This clonotype showed up just a few times. The chain employs TRBV10-3 and TRBJ2-7; tentative D call: TRBD2 (5 bases). The CDR3 runs 11 residues. Deletions cut 0 bases from V and 10 bases from J, with 7 bases between. Germline CDR1 is ENHRY and CDR2 is SYGVKD. The CDR3 bases are TGTGCCATCAGTGAGTCCCGGGAACAGTACTTC. It codes for CAISESREQYF.

V is TRBV3-1 and J is TRBJ1-5; a possible D gene is TRBD1 (5 bases). Trimming took off 1 base at V and 9 bases at J, with 13 bases between the two ends. The germline gives CDR1 LGHDT, CDR2 YNNKEL (reference sequence). This CDR3 comprises 14 residues. The CDR3 sequence: CASSQGGGPWPQHF. As DNA, the CDR3 is TGTGCCAGCAGCCAAGGGGGGGGTCCCTGGCCCCAGCATTTT.

This clonotype was picked up a small number of times. The chain uses TRBV18 and TRBJ2-5; 8 bases line up with TRBD1. V was clipped by 8 bases and J by 5 bases; unmatched bases: 4. This CDR3 has 12 residues. Germline values: CDR1 KGHSH, CDR2 LQKENI. The CDR3 nucleotides are TGTGCCAGCGAGGGACAGGTGGAGACCCAGTACTTC. It translates to CASEGQVETQYF.

The gene calls are TRBV6-1 and TRBJ1-5; D is undetermined. Germline V CDR1 and CDR2: MNHNS, SASEGT. Deletions cut 3 bases from V and 0 bases from J, with 3 bases between. This CDR3 comprises 13 residues. As DNA, the CDR3 is TGTGCCAGCAGTGAGGCTAGCAATCAGCCCCAGCATTTT. It yields the protein CASSEASNQPQHF.